This T cell receptor (beta chain) comes out of a study of blood T cell repertoires in COVID-19. Study summary: The study drew acute and convalescent COVID-19 samples from the United States, Italy and Spain. T cells, B-cell-depleted T cells, or PBMCs supplied cDNA or gDNA.

Germline values: CDR1 GTSNPN, CDR2 SVGIG (reference sequence). The CDR3 runs to 13 residues. Trimming pared 0 bases from V and 6 bases from J, leaving 11 bases between. As originally analysed: Amplification with reference gene primers provided the estimates of nucleated cell counts. Data came from immunoSEQ multiplex PCR; TCRdb stores just in-frame clones and leaves some out. The V and J calls and the clone size are those of that table, but D and trimming were determined from the DNA. The sample shows hundreds of thousands of clones, approximately 86% of them seen only once. This receptor was taken from a woman aged 25-40 years with COVID-19, enrolled during active disease. Sequencing was performed on peripheral blood. V and J are TRBV30 and TRBJ1-2, with D possibly TRBD1 on 6 matching bases. CDR3 in DNA: TGTGCCTGGAGTGTAGGGGGTCCCGATGGCTACACCTTC. This gives the protein CAWSVGGPDGYTF.